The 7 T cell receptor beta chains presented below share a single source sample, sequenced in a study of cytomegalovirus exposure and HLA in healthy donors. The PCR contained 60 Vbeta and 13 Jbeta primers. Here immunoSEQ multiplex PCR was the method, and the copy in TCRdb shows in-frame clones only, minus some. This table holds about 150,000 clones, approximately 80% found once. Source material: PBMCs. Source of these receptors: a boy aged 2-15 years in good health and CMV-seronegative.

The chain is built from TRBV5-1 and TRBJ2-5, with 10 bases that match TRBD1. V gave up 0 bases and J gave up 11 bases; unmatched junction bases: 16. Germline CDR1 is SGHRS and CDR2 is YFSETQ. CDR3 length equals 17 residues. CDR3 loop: CASSLVGQGGGKPTQYF. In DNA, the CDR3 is TGCGCCAGCAGCTTGGTAGGACAGGGGGGTGGCAAGCCTACGCAGTACTTC.

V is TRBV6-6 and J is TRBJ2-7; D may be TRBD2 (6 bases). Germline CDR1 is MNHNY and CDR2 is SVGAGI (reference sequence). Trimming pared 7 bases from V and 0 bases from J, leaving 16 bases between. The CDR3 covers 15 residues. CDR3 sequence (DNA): TGTGCCAGCACCGCACTAGCTACTAGCTCCTACGAGCAGTACTTC. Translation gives CASTALATSSYEQYF.

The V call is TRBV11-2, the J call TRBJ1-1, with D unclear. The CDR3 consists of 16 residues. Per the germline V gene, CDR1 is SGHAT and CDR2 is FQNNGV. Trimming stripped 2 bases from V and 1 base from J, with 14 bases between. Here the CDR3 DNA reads TGTGCCAGCAGCTTAAAATCTTGGCAAAGGAACACTGAAGCTTTCTTT. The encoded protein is CASSLKSWQRNTEAFF.

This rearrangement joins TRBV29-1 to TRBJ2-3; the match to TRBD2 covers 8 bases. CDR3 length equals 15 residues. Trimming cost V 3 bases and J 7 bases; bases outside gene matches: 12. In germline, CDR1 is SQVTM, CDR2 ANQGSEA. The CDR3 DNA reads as TGCAGCGTTGATGGGTCCAGCGGGAGAACTAATACGCAGTATTTT. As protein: CSVDGSSGRTNTQYF.

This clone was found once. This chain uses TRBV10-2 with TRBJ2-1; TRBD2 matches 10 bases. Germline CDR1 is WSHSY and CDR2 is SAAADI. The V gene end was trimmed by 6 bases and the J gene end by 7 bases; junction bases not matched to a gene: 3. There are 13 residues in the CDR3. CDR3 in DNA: TGCGCCAGCAGCAGCGGGGGGGCGAATGAGCAGTTCTTC. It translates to CASSSGGANEQFF.

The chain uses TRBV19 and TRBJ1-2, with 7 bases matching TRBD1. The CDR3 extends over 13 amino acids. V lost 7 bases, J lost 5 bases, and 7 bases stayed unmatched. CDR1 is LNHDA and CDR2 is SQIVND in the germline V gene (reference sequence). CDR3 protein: CASTDDRAYGYTF. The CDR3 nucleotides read TGTGCCAGTACCGACGACAGGGCATATGGCTACACCTTC.

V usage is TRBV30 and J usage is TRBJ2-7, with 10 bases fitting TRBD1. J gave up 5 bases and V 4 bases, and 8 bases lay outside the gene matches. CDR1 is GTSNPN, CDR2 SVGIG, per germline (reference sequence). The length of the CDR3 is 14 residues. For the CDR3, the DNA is TGTGCCTGGAACATCCGACAGGGGGCCGACGAGCAGTACTTC. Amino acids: CAWNIRQGADEQYF.